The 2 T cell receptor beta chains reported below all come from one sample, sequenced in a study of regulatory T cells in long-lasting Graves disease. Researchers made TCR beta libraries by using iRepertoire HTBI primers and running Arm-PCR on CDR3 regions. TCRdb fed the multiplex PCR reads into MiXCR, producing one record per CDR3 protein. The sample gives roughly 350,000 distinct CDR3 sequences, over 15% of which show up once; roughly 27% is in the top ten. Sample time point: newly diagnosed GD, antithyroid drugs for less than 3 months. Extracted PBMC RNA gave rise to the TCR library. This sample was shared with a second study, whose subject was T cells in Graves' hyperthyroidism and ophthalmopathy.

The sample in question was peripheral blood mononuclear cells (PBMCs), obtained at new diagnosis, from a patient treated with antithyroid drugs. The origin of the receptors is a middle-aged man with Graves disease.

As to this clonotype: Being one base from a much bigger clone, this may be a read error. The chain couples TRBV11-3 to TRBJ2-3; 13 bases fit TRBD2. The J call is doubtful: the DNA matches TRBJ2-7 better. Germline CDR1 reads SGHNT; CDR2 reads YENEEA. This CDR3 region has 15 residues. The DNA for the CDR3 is TGTGCCAGCAGCCCAACTAGCGGGGGGGCTGATGAGCAGTACTTC. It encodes CASSPTSGGADEQYF.

The CDR3 loop is CATSRDYSRNTEAFF. The CDR3 coding sequence is TGTGCCACCAGCAGAGATTACAGTAGGAACACTGAAGCTTTCTTT. The chain joins TRBV15 to TRBJ1-1; D is ambiguous. The germline gives CDR1 LNHNV, CDR2 YYDKDF (reference sequence). V lost 0 bases and J lost 1, with 9 bases in between. This CDR3 contains 15 residues.